Below are 29 T cell receptor beta chains sequenced from a single sample in a study of blood T cell repertoires in COVID-19. Repertoires were generated with immunoSEQ multiplex PCR, while TCRdb's copy carries only in-frame clones and drops some. The data contain about 100,000 clones, about 90% of them singletons. Specimen: peripheral blood. The receptors were sampled from a man aged 25-40 years in a cohort sampled during active COVID-19.

This clone was seen a handful of times. The chain recombines TRBV5-4 with TRBJ2-5, with 14 bases lining up with TRBD2. The V gene's germline CDR1 is SGHNT and CDR2 YYREEE (reference sequence). Losses at the gene ends were 4 bases for V and 7 bases for J; bases not matched to a gene: 6. The CDR3 runs 15 residues. The CDR3 nucleotides are TGTGCCAGCAGCAGACTAGCGGGGGGGCTCGGGACCCAGTACTTC. Amino acid sequence: CASSRLAGGLGTQYF.

This chain uses TRBV7-9 with TRBJ1-2; D may be TRBD1 (6 bases). Germline assignment: CDR1 SEHNR and CDR2 FQNEAQ (reference sequence). The CDR3 runs 13 residues. Trimming removed 5 bases from V and 7 bases from J, with 14 bases in between. The CDR3 DNA reads as TGTGCCAGCAGCGGGACAAGTCCGGCTGGCTACACCTTC. This gives the protein CASSGTSPAGYTF. Looking up the rest from reference TRBV7-9 and TRBJ1-2 gives the full variable domain: DTGVSQNPRHKITKRGQNVTFRCDPISEHNRLYWYRQTLGQGPEFLTYFQNEAQLEKSRLLSDRFSAERPKGSFSTLEIQRTEQGDSAMYLCASSGTSPAGYTFGSGTRLTVV.

This clone was found a few times. The chain is built from TRBV2 and TRBJ1-1; a weak D match, TRBD1 (6 bases). CDR3 length equals 15 residues. Germline loops: CDR1 SNHLY, CDR2 FYNNEI. V was shortened by 6 bases and J by 0 bases, with 14 bases between the two germline ends. In DNA, the CDR3 is TGTGCCAGCAGCCTTCAAGGACAGTTGAACACTGAAGCTTTCTTT. Translation gives CASSLQGQLNTEAFF.

The gene calls are TRBV6-5 and TRBJ2-7; 9 nucleotides align to TRBD2. Germline assignment: CDR1 MNHEY and CDR2 SVGAGI. This CDR3 has 13 residues. V trimming: 6 bases; J trimming: 7 bases; junction bases outside the gene matches: 7. CDR3: CASSRGLAGEQYF. In nucleotides, the CDR3 is TGTGCCAGCAGCAGGGGACTAGCCGGAGAGCAGTACTTC.

This sequence joins TRBV10-1 and TRBJ2-4; perhaps TRBD2 as D (5 bases). Trimming left V 3 bases short and J 0 bases short, with 12 bases between. Germline V lookup: CDR1 WNHNN, CDR2 SYGVQD (reference sequence). CDR3 length: 16 residues. The CDR3 here is CASSEQRTLAKNIQYF. CDR3 bases: TGCGCCAGCAGTGAACAGCGGACCCTAGCCAAAAACATTCAGTACTTC.

The V call is TRBV5-1, the J call TRBJ2-5, with 11 nucleotides matching TRBD2. The germline gives CDR1 SGHRS, CDR2 YFSETQ. The trim removed 4 bases at V and 5 bases at J, leaving 4 bases unmatched. The CDR3 consists of 14 residues. CDR3 bases: TGCGCCAGCAGCCCTAGCGGGGGGCGTGAGACCCAGTACTTC. This sequence encodes CASSPSGGRETQYF.

The CDR3 DNA reads TGCGCCAGCAGCCCCGGGACAGGGAAATTTGATACGCAGTATTTT. Translation: CASSPGTGKFDTQYF. The chain has TRBV5-1 and TRBJ2-3; 9 positions agree with TRBD1. The CDR3 loop spans 15 amino acids. Germline-derived CDR1 and CDR2 are SGHRS and YFSETQ. The V and J ends lost 4 bases and 6 bases, in that order; junction bases with no gene match: 9. Based on the CDR3 plus reference TRBV5-1 and TRBJ2-3, the full variable domain is KAGVTQTPRYLIKTRGQQVTLSCSPISGHRSVSWYQQTPGQGLQFLFEYFSETQRNKGNFPGRFSGRQFSNSRSEMNVSTLELGDSALYLCASSPGTGKFDTQYFGPGTRLTVL.

V gene TRBV30 combines with J gene TRBJ1-2, with 9 bases identical to TRBD1. The J segment lost 13 bases and the V segment lost 1 base, leaving 10 bases of the junction unmatched. The germline gives CDR1 GTSNPN, CDR2 SVGIG (reference sequence). The CDR3 contains 13 residues. The CDR3 is CAWSAGDRDPGTF. The CDR3, as DNA: TGTGCCTGGAGTGCAGGGGACAGGGACCCCGGCACCTTC.

The V call is TRBV9, the J call TRBJ2-1; TRBD1 is a possible D gene (6 bases). V was pared by 5 bases and J by 7 bases, with 19 bases between. The CDR3 has 15 residues. Germline V gives CDR1 SGDLS, CDR2 YYNGEE. CDR3 sequence reads: CASSLPGVGENEQFF. The CDR3 DNA follows: TGTGCCAGCAGTCTACCAGGGGTGGGGGAAAATGAGCAGTTCTTC.

The V call is TRBV6-6, the J call TRBJ2-4; TRBD2 agrees at 16 bases. The CDR3 has 18 residues. V was pared by 5 bases and J by 6 bases, with 10 bases of the junction left unmatched. Germline V gives CDR1 MNHNY, CDR2 SVGAGI (reference sequence). DNA for the CDR3: TGTGCCAGCAGTCCCCCCGGGACTAGCGGGGGGGCGGGAAACATTCAGTACTTC. Translating it yields CASSPPGTSGGAGNIQYF.

The V gene is TRBV30, the J gene TRBJ2-2, with 8 bases lining up with TRBD2. CDR3 length equals 18 residues. Germline CDR1 reads GTSNPN; CDR2 reads SVGIG (reference sequence). J was trimmed by 5 bases and V by 3 bases; bases with no gene match: 17. The CDR3 loop is CAWSLPPGGRTWTGELFF. The CDR3 DNA follows: TGTGCCTGGAGCCTACCGCCCGGCGGGAGGACCTGGACCGGGGAGCTGTTTTTT. The full variable domain, its missing parts supplied by reference TRBV30 and TRBJ2-2, is SQTIHQWPATLVQPVGSPLSLECTVEGTSNPNLYWYRQAAGRGLQLLFYSVGIGQISSEVPQNLSASRPQDRQFILSSKKLLLSDSGFYLCAWSLPPGGRTWTGELFFGEGSRLTVL.

V gene TRBV9 combines with J gene TRBJ1-2; D unclear. Germline CDR1 SGDLS, CDR2 YYNGEE. The CDR3 contains 15 residues. The V and J ends lost 0 bases and 10 bases respectively, with 19 bases between them. CDR3 nucleotides: TGTGCCAGCAGCGTAGGTGATGTTGGGGAGCGTGACTACACCTTC. Residues: CASSVGDVGERDYTF.

The chain employs TRBV3-1 (or the pseudogene TRBV3-2) and TRBJ2-1; 8 positions agree with TRBD2. Germline V CDR1 and CDR2: LGHDT, YNNKEL (reference sequence). Unmatched junction bases numbered 9, after V lost 1 base and J lost 10 bases. This CDR3 comprises 15 residues. The CDR3 DNA follows: TGTGCCAGCAGCCAAGGGACTAGCTCAACGTGGGAGCAGTTCTTC. It encodes CASSQGTSSTWEQFF.

There are a few counts of this clone. The V gene is TRBV10-3, the J gene TRBJ2-7; TRBD1 matches at 11 bases. CDR3 length equals 15 residues. CDR1 is ENHRY and CDR2 is SYGVKD in the germline V gene. V lost 7 bases and J lost 5; bases outside the gene matches: 10. The CDR3 spells CAITKGTGGIDEQYF. CDR3 bases: TGTGCCATCACCAAGGGGACAGGGGGAATCGACGAGCAGTACTTC.

The chain employs TRBV28 and TRBJ2-7; 13 bases match TRBD2. This CDR3 contains 15 residues. The V gene's germline CDR1 is MDHEN and CDR2 SYDVKM. Unmatched junction bases numbered 0, after V lost 3 bases and J lost 1 base. CDR3 sequence (DNA): TGTGCCAGCAGTTTGACTAGCGGGGGGTCCTACGAGCAGTACTTC. Translating it yields CASSLTSGGSYEQYF.

V usage is TRBV28 and J usage is TRBJ2-6; TRBD2 is a possible D gene (5 bases). This CDR3 spans 18 amino acids. Germline lookup yields CDR1 MDHEN and CDR2 SYDVKM. V was shortened by 2 bases and J by 5 bases, with 19 bases between the two germline ends. The chain's CDR3 is CASSLGTGSLLRANVLTF. As DNA, the CDR3 is TGTGCCAGCAGTTTAGGTACGGGGTCCCTCCTCAGGGCCAACGTCCTGACTTTC.

This rearrangement joins TRBV7-2 to TRBJ1-5; D gene uncertain. The CDR3 runs to 15 residues. Trimming removed 2 bases from V and 6 bases from J, with 14 bases in between. Germline CDR1 is SGHTA and CDR2 is FQGNSA. The DNA for the CDR3 is TGTGCCAGCAGCTTAACGGGGAGTTCGCGTCAGCCCCAGCATTTT. This sequence encodes CASSLTGSSRQPQHF.

This clone was observed a few times. The chain joins TRBV7-2 to TRBJ2-7, with 10 nucleotides matching TRBD2. J gave up 2 bases and V 1 base, and 2 bases lay outside the gene matches. The CDR3 covers 15 residues. Germline CDR1 SGHTA, CDR2 FQGNSA. The CDR3 here is CASSLGTSGTYEQYF. The CDR3 DNA follows: TGTGCCAGCAGCTTAGGGACTAGCGGAACCTACGAGCAGTACTTC. The full variable domain, its missing parts supplied by reference TRBV7-2 and TRBJ2-7, is GAGVSQSPSNKVTEKGKDVELRCDPISGHTALYWYRQSLGQGLEFLIYFQGNSAPDKSGLPSDRFSAERTGGSVSTLTIQRTQQEDSAVYLCASSLGTSGTYEQYFGPGTRLTVT.

The J gene is TRBJ1-2, the V gene TRBV10-3; 9 bases line up with TRBD1. Looked up from germline, CDR1 is ENHRY and CDR2 is SYGVKD. The CDR3 has 13 residues. With 4 bases clipped from V and 4 bases from J, the junction kept 1 base outside the gene matches. For the CDR3, the DNA is TGTGCCATCAGTGGGACAGGGGTCTATGGCTACACCTTC. Amino acids: CAISGTGVYGYTF.

The chain uses TRBV29-1 and TRBJ1-5, with 7 nucleotides matching TRBD1. V lost 4 bases and J lost 1; bases outside the gene matches: 4. The CDR3 is 14 residues long. Germline CDR1 is SQVTM and CDR2 is ANQGSEA. CDR3 DNA: TGCAGCGTTGTGACAGGGAACAGCAATCAGCCCCAGCATTTT. This gives the protein CSVVTGNSNQPQHF. The whole variable domain, filled in from reference TRBV29-1 and TRBJ1-5, reads SAVISQKPSRDICQRGTSLTIQCQVDSQVTMMFWYRQQPGQSLTLIATANQGSEATYESGFVIDKFPISRPNLTFSTLTVSNMSPEDSSIYLCSVVTGNSNQPQHFGDGTRLSIL.

This chain links TRBV4-2 with TRBJ2-3, with TRBD2 matching over 8 bases. The germline gives CDR1 LGHNA, CDR2 YNFKEQ. V shed 0 bases, J shed 0 bases, and the junction held 11 bases outside the gene matches. The CDR3 totals 19 residues. The CDR3 DNA sequence: TGTGCCAGCAGCCAAGATCGAACAGCGGGGGTCTCTAGCACAGATACGCAGTATTTT. Protein product: CASSQDRTAGVSSTDTQYF.

In this sample, this clone turned up a few times. The V gene is TRBV7-9, the J gene TRBJ1-1; TRBD1 matches 7 bases. There are 14 residues in the CDR3. Trimming cost V 5 bases and J 6 bases; bases outside gene matches: 9. The V gene's germline CDR1 is SEHNR and CDR2 FQNEAQ (reference sequence). CDR3: CASSPQGPTSEAFF. The CDR3, as DNA: TGTGCCAGCAGCCCACAGGGGCCTACGTCTGAAGCTTTCTTT.

This rearrangement joins TRBV3-1 (or the pseudogene TRBV3-2) to TRBJ2-5; tentatively, D is TRBD1 (5 bases). CDR3 length equals 17 residues. Germline V gene data show CDR1 as LGHDT and CDR2 as YNNKEL (reference sequence). The V and J ends lost 0 bases and 2 bases respectively, with 16 bases between them. The CDR3 is CASSQEWGEARQETQYF. The CDR3 DNA reads as TGTGCCAGCAGCCAAGAATGGGGCGAGGCACGGCAAGAGACCCAGTACTTC.

The sample holds one count of this clone. The chain is built from TRBV6-5 and TRBJ2-7; a possible D gene is TRBD1 (5 bases). The length of the CDR3 is 15 residues. In germline, CDR1 is MNHEY, CDR2 SVGAGI. V lost 0 bases, J lost 2 bases, and 11 bases lay in between. The CDR3 reads CASSYSFRVTYEQYF. CDR3 coding DNA: TGTGCCAGCAGTTACTCCTTCAGGGTAACCTACGAGCAGTACTTC.

The CDR3 protein is CASGREGQPQHF. In DNA, the CDR3 is TGTGCCAGCGGAAGAGAGGGTCAGCCCCAGCATTTT. The chain links TRBV6-6 to TRBJ1-5, with unresolved D. Trimming cost V 8 bases and J 6 bases, with 11 bases left between them. Germline loops: CDR1 MNHNY, CDR2 SVGAGI (reference sequence). This CDR3 comprises 12 residues.

This chain connects TRBV2 to TRBJ1-5; D unclear. Germline V gene sequence: CDR1 SNHLY, CDR2 FYNNEI. The CDR3 runs to 13 residues. Deletions cut 10 bases from V and 2 bases from J, with 12 bases between. The CDR3 DNA follows: TGTGCCACCCGGGGTTCGGGCAATCAGCCCCAGCATTTT. Translating gives CATRGSGNQPQHF.

J is TRBJ2-2 and V is TRBV11-2; 10 bases are shared with TRBD2. V lost 2 bases to trimming and J lost 5 bases; unmatched junction nucleotides: 5. The CDR3 is 16 residues long. Germline-derived CDR1 and CDR2 are SGHAT and FQNNGV. The CDR3 sequence: CASSLLTSGSTGELFF. The CDR3 nucleotides are TGTGCCAGCAGCTTACTGACTAGCGGGTCGACCGGGGAGCTGTTTTTT.

CDR3 nucleotide sequence: TGTGCCAGCAGCAAAGGAAGTGGGGCAGAGGCGACGGTCGAGACCCAGTACTTC. Amino acid sequence: CASSKGSGAEATVETQYF. This chain connects TRBV21-1 to TRBJ2-5; no DNA check was done on the table's D call, TRBD1. TRBV21-1 is a documented pseudogene. The CDR3 covers 18 residues.

Comment on this clone: The sample carries other DNA sequences with the same CDR3. The V gene is TRBV29-1, the J gene TRBJ2-7; TRBD1 agrees at 11 bases. V shed 7 bases and J 6 bases; nucleotides not matched to a gene: 5. The CDR3 extends over 12 amino acids. Germline-derived CDR1 and CDR2 are SQVTM and ANQGSEA. The CDR3 reads CSGGQGASEQYF. The CDR3 DNA is TGCAGCGGCGGACAGGGGGCCAGCGAGCAGTACTTC.